Listed here are 13 T cell receptor beta chains from one sample, sequenced in a study of blood T cell repertoires in COVID-19. TCRdb keeps only in-frame clones here, not all; method: immunoSEQ multiplex PCR. The sample has some 90,000 clones, about 80% seen once. The source material was peripheral blood. These receptor sequences come from a human donor in a cohort sampled during active COVID-19.

This sequence joins TRBV4-2 and TRBJ1-1, with no clear D. The CDR3 covers 12 residues. Per the germline V gene, CDR1 is LGHNA and CDR2 is YNFKEQ. The germline V and J ends were trimmed by 1 base and 8 bases, with 8 bases remaining between them. This CDR3 reads CASSQVGGEAFF. CDR3 DNA sequence: TGTGCCAGCAGCCAAGTGGGCGGGGAAGCTTTCTTT.

This clone has just one count. The rearrangement uses TRBV6-5 and TRBJ2-7; D is possibly TRBD1 (5 bases). V lost 2 bases, J lost 2 bases, and 13 bases lay in between. This CDR3 contains 15 residues. Looked up from germline, CDR1 is MNHEY and CDR2 is SVGAGI. In DNA, the CDR3 is TGTGCCAGCAGTTACAGGTCAGGGAAACCCTACGAGCAGTACTTC. Its protein is CASSYRSGKPYEQYF.

V and J are TRBV30 and TRBJ2-7, with D possibly TRBD2 on 5 matching bases. Between the trimmed V and J ends, which lost 6 bases and 3 bases, there was a span of 12 bases. This CDR3 contains 12 residues. Germline V lookup: CDR1 GTSNPN, CDR2 SVGIG (reference sequence). DNA of the CDR3: TGTGCCTGCCCTGGACGGGACTACGAGCAGTACTTC. Amino acids: CACPGRDYEQYF.

The V and J genes are TRBV11-3 and TRBJ2-7, with 7 bases identical to TRBD1. There are 16 residues in the CDR3. The germline V gene encodes CDR1 SGHNT and CDR2 YENEEA. The trim removed 1 base at V and 2 bases at J, leaving 8 bases unmatched. In nucleotides, the CDR3 is TGTGCCAGCAGCTTAGTAGGGGGCGATGGGGCCTACGAGCAGTACTTC. Translation gives CASSLVGGDGAYEQYF.

The V and J genes are TRBV5-1 and TRBJ2-7, with 9 bases fitting TRBD1. The CDR3 has 13 residues. Looked up from germline, CDR1 is SGHRS and CDR2 is YFSETQ. Unmatched junction bases numbered 5, after V lost 3 bases and J lost 7 bases. CDR3 nucleotide sequence: TGCGCCAGCAGCTGGGGACAGGGTAAAGAGCAGTACTTC. Its translation: CASSWGQGKEQYF.

The chain has TRBV24-1 and TRBJ2-5, with D possibly matching TRBD2 (6 bases). This CDR3 contains 14 residues. V lost 2 bases to trimming and J lost 1 base, with 7 bases between them. Germline V CDR1 and CDR2: KGHDR, SFDVKD. The CDR3 coding sequence is TGTGCCACCAGTGATTCACTAGCCCAAGAGACCCAGTACTTC. Translating gives CATSDSLAQETQYF.

The chain recombines TRBV5-1 with TRBJ2-7; TRBD1 matches 7 bases. This CDR3 is built from 12 residues. V lost 7 bases and J lost 0; bases outside the gene matches: 1. Looked up from germline, CDR1 is SGHRS and CDR2 is YFSETQ. The CDR3 reads CASGDSSYEQYF. For the CDR3, the DNA is TGCGCCAGCGGGGACAGCTCCTACGAGCAGTACTTC.

The rearrangement joins TRBV7-9 to TRBJ1-2; D not certain. Trimming cost V 5 bases and J 8 bases, with 9 bases left between them. This CDR3 spans 11 amino acids. CDR1 is SEHNR and CDR2 is FQNEAQ in the germline V gene (reference sequence). The CDR3 here is CASSPQIGYTF. The CDR3 DNA reads as TGTGCCAGCAGCCCCCAGATCGGCTACACCTTC. Full variable domain (remainder filled in from reference TRBV7-9 and TRBJ1-2): DTGVSQNPRHKITKRGQNVTFRCDPISEHNRLYWYRQTLGQGPEFLTYFQNEAQLEKSRLLSDRFSAERPKGSFSTLEIQRTEQGDSAMYLCASSPQIGYTFGSGTRLTVV.

This chain connects TRBV27 to TRBJ2-7; 7 nucleotides line up with TRBD1. V was pared by 8 bases and J by 0 bases, with 4 bases of the junction left unmatched. CDR3 length: 13 amino acids. In germline, CDR1 is MNHEY, CDR2 SMNVEV (reference sequence). For the CDR3, the DNA is TGTGCCAGCTCGCCAGGGGGCTCCTACGAGCAGTACTTC. Translated: CASSPGGSYEQYF.

The V gene is TRBV28, the J gene TRBJ1-2, with D tentatively TRBD1 (5 bases). Germline CDR1 is MDHEN and CDR2 is SYDVKM. The CDR3 sequence is 15 residues long. V shed 5 bases and J shed 3 bases, with 16 bases lying between them. CDR3 residues: CASSTPVGLHYGYTF. DNA for the CDR3: TGTGCCAGCAGTACACCGGTGGGACTTCACTATGGCTACACCTTC.

About this clone itself: This specimen includes other DNA sequences encoding the same CDR3. Here the CDR3 DNA reads TGTGCCAGCAGCTTAGGGGACAGGGGGCACGAGCAGTACTTC. It codes for CASSLGDRGHEQYF. V gene TRBV11-2 combines with J gene TRBJ2-7; TRBD1 agrees at 12 bases. The germline V gene has CDR1 SGHAT and CDR2 FQNNGV. CDR3 length: 14 residues. J gave up 5 bases and V 1 base, and 0 bases lay outside the gene matches.

The CDR3 nucleotides are TGTGCCAGCAGTGCTCTGGGGAGTTATGGCTACACCTTC. It specifies CASSALGSYGYTF. This chain joins TRBV2 and TRBJ1-2, with D uncertain. Trimming removed 4 bases from V and 5 bases from J, with 11 bases in between. This CDR3 has 13 amino acids. Germline V gives CDR1 SNHLY, CDR2 FYNNEI.

The chain couples TRBV19 to TRBJ2-1; 11 bases line up with TRBD2. Germline CDR1 LNHDA, CDR2 SQIVND (reference sequence). Trimming took 6 bases from V and 6 from J; bases not matched to a gene: 7. The CDR3 is made up of 15 amino acids. Written as DNA, the CDR3 is TGTGCCAGTAGCCCCGGGACTAGCGGAGCCAATGAGCAGTTCTTC. Translating it yields CASSPGTSGANEQFF.